This T cell receptor beta chain emerged from a study of blood T cell repertoires in COVID-19. Looked up from germline, CDR1 is KGHDR and CDR2 is SFDVKD. This CDR3 is built from 18 residues. The junction had 10 bases not matched to a gene; V was cut back by 4 bases and J by 1 base. Clones were sequenced by immunoSEQ multiplex PCR, and TCRdb holds only the in-frame ones, with some missing. The data show approximately 180,000 clones, about 90% seen once. This clone was observed a few times. The V gene is TRBV24-1, the J gene TRBJ1-3; TRBD1 matches 9 bases. The sequenced sample consisted of peripheral blood. This TCR was sampled from a man aged 60-69 years with active or convalescent COVID-19. The DNA for the CDR3 is TGTGCCACCAGTGAGGCCCCGGGACAGGGAGGTTCTGGAAACACCATATATTTT. It codes for CATSEAPGQGGSGNTIYF.